There are a few counts of the clone carrying this T cell receptor (beta chain). Its specificity is unknown. The sample is drawn from a study of beta chain features in type 1 diabetes. Looking at the study overall: Age, gender and cell yields were alike across patients and healthy donors. Regarding the study as a whole: Among patients with Type 1 diabetes, TCRB CDR3s were moderately but significantly shorter in every one of the four CD4+ subsets. Any HLA type influence on TCRB rearrangement was left unresolved here.

With 4 bases clipped from V and 0 bases from J, the junction kept 8 bases outside the gene matches. The CDR3 runs to 16 residues. Germline CDR1 is SGHTA and CDR2 is FQGNSA. The entirety of the isolated RNA underwent reverse transcription, so expressed TCRB transcripts were sequenced. Profiled with immunoSEQ multiplex PCR; TCRdb holds only in-frame clones, not every one. The table shows roughly 340,000 clones, with around an eighth occurring only once. Input material: naive CD4+ T cells from blood. The chain combines TRBV7-2 with TRBJ2-5; 7 positions agree with TRBD1. The TCR originated in a woman aged 18-29 years with type 1 diabetes. The CDR3 loop is CASSSRQGSHQETQYF. In DNA form, the CDR3 reads TGTGCCAGCAGCTCCAGACAGGGCAGCCACCAAGAGACCCAGTACTTC.